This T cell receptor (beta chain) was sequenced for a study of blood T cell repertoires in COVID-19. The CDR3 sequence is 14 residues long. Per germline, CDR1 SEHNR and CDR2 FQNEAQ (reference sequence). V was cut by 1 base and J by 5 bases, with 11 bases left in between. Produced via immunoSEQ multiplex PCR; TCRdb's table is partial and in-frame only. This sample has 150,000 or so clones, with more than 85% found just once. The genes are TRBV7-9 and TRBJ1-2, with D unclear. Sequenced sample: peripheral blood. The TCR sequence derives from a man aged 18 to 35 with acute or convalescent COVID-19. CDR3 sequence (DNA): TGTGCCAGCAGCTTAGGGCAGGCTGTTTATGGCTACACCTTC. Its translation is CASSLGQAVYGYTF.